The clone carrying this T cell receptor beta chain appeared a few times. Its antigen is unidentified. This specimen belongs to a study of blood T cells in healthy people across ages. Study results and caveats: Comparison with aged donors showed that long-lived donors had more naive CD4+ cells and higher diversity. A conclusive naive versus antigen-experienced comparison was prevented by the unsorted PBMCs.

A second PCR of roughly 6 to 12 cycles used a sample-barcoded 5' primer and a J-beta primer mix. TCRdb passed the 5' RACE reads through MiXCR, listing each CDR3 protein once. The sample includes about 1.4 million distinct CDR3 sequences, approximately 60% of them seen just once. Each of the donors had ten milliliters of peripheral blood drawn into EDTA-treated Vacutainer tubes. The CDR3 totals 15 residues. CDR1 is DFQATT and CDR2 is SNEGSKA in the germline V gene (reference sequence). Trimming left V 5 bases short and J 1 base short, with 12 bases between. Sequencing input: blood. The chain uses TRBV20-1 and TRBJ2-6; D not certain. The receptor's source is a man aged 18 to 30 in good health. CDR3 sequence: CSAASAESGANVLTF. For the CDR3, the DNA is TGCAGTGCTGCCAGCGCGGAATCTGGGGCCAACGTCCTGACTTTC.